This T cell receptor beta chain comes out of a study of Ad26.COV2.S vaccination and SARS-CoV-2 variants. Study as a whole: The vaccine Ad26.COV2.S was put into the muscle once, or twice with 56 days between. Study observations and caveats: Spike-specific TCR breadth in vaccine recipients exceeded that seen in placebo recipients. Non-spike TCR breadth was similar in vaccine and placebo recipients. In TCR breadth and depth analyses, total T cell responses may have been underestimated.

Described treatment: approximately 18 received Ad26.COV2.S at low or high dose, single or two shots; roughly five received placebo; per-sample allocation not given. The samples date from day 63 after the first vaccine or placebo injection. This clone has just a few counts. Its antigen remains unidentified. Trimming cost V 7 bases and J 0 bases, with 21 bases left between them. Per the germline V gene, CDR1 is LGHDT and CDR2 is YNNKEL (reference sequence). There are 17 residues in the CDR3. TCRdb's copy holds only in-frame clones and misses some; the assay was immunoSEQ multiplex PCR. The sample shows about 350,000 clones, around 87% of them seen only once.

This chain joins TRBV3-1 (or the pseudogene TRBV3-2) and TRBJ1-1; no clear D. Sequencing used peripheral blood, obtained in a trial of Ad26.COV2.S vaccine versus placebo. The sequence came from a person between 18 and 65 years old who received the Ad26.COV2.S COVID-19 vaccine or a placebo. The DNA for the CDR3 is TGTGCCAGCACCCCGGGCGCCAGTATCACCATGAACACTGAAGCTTTCTTT. This codes for CASTPGASITMNTEAFF.